Below are 32 T cell receptor beta chains sequenced from a single sample in a study of T cell repertoires in cytomegalovirus infection (dated by TCRdb to the late 2010s). Explained via the paper, the treatment or condition label denotes: in vitro stimulation with specific CMV peptide epitopes to enrich CMV-specific T cells. No antigen is known for these receptors. Sequenced on an Illumina HiSeq 1500. The public reads were quality trimmed at Q25 with fastp and then assembled into clones with MiXCR by TCRdb, keeping productive beta chains. Entries that share a CDR3 protein sequence are merged under the most common genes and DNA. The sample table records approximately 910,000 distinct CDR3 sequences; under 40% of these occur just once. The top ten clonotypes cover 13% of the sample. The sequences come from cultured CD8+ T cells from PBMCs, collected from culture after CMV antigen stimulation. The receptors derive from a human donor in good health (CMV status not recorded). Some clones in this sample may be carry-over from other donors' samples.

The rearrangement uses TRBV28 and TRBJ2-7; TRBD2 matches 7 bases. This CDR3 contains 14 residues. Germline trimming cut 3 bases from V and 3 bases from J; bases unmatched to any gene: 5. Germline V gene lookup returns CDR1 MDHEN and CDR2 SYDVKM. CDR3 sequence reads: CASSFGLVGYEQYV. The CDR3, as DNA: TGTGCCAGCAGTTTTGGACTAGTGGGCTACGAGCAGTACGTC.

The gene calls are TRBV7-4 and TRBJ2-1, with D perhaps TRBD1 or TRBD2 (6 bases each). The CDR3 totals 14 residues. Trimming stripped 4 bases from V and 4 bases from J, with 11 bases between. Germline CDR1 reads SGHVT; CDR2 reads SQSDAQ. This chain's CDR3 is CASSSQGRYNEQFF. DNA of the CDR3: TGTGCCAGCAGCTCCCAGGGGAGGTACAATGAGCAGTTCTTC.

The V and J genes are TRBV20-1 and TRBJ2-1, with D tentatively TRBD2 (5 bases). The CDR3 consists of 13 residues. Trimming pared 3 bases from V and 4 bases from J, leaving 10 bases between. Per the germline V gene, CDR1 is DFQATT and CDR2 is SNEGSKA (reference sequence). CDR3 sequence reads: CSASDGDYNEQFF. In nucleotides, the CDR3 is TGCAGTGCTAGTGACGGGGATTACAATGAGCAGTTCTTC.

The chain uses TRBV7-9 and TRBJ1-5; D is unclear. Germline V gene data show CDR1 as SEHNR and CDR2 as FQNEAQ (reference sequence). The CDR3 sequence is 14 residues long. With 0 bases removed from V and 5 bases from J, the gap between germline ends came to 8 bases. This chain's CDR3 is CASSLAGKDQPQHF. CDR3 nucleotides: TGTGCCAGCAGCTTAGCGGGTAAGGATCAGCCCCAGCATTTT. The full variable domain, rest sourced from reference TRBV7-9 and TRBJ1-5, is DTGVSQNPRHKITKRGQNVTFRCDPISEHNRLYWYRQTLGQGPEFLTYFQNEAQLEKSRLLSDRFSAERPKGSFSTLEIQRTEQGDSAMYLCASSLAGKDQPQHFGDGTRLSIL.

This clonotype occurred many times. The V gene is TRBV7-2, the J gene TRBJ2-7; D is ambiguous. The germline V gene encodes CDR1 SGHTA and CDR2 FQGNSA. This CDR3 is 14 amino acids long. Trimming took off 1 base at V and 0 bases at J, with 7 bases between the two ends. The chain's CDR3 is CASSLEGSSYEQYV. In nucleotides, the CDR3 is TGTGCCAGCAGCTTAGAGGGTAGCTCCTACGAGCAGTACGTC.

The sample holds many counts of this clonotype. The chain combines TRBV28 with TRBJ2-7; D may be TRBD1 (5 bases). Looked up from germline, CDR1 is MDHEN and CDR2 is SYDVKM. This CDR3 is built from 13 residues. V lost 3 bases, J lost 1 base, and 7 bases lay in between. This CDR3 is CASSFAGSYEQYV. For the CDR3, the DNA is TGTGCCAGCAGTTTCGCAGGGTCCTACGAGCAGTACGTC.

The chain couples TRBV4-1 to TRBJ2-2; 8 bases fit TRBD1. With V trimmed by 7 bases and J by 1 base, 5 bases remained unmatched. The CDR3 has 15 residues. The germline CDR1 and CDR2 sequences are MGHRA and YSYEKL. CDR3 bases: TGCGCCAGCACCTCCGGGACAGGGAACACCGGGGAGCTGTTTTTT. This sequence encodes CASTSGTGNTGELFF.

In this sample, this clonotype turned up a few times. This chain connects TRBV7-9 to TRBJ1-1; D gene ambiguous. The germline V gene has CDR1 SEHNR and CDR2 FQNEAQ (reference sequence). Trimming pared 8 bases from V and 0 bases from J, leaving 16 bases between. The CDR3 runs to 15 residues. CDR3 bases: TGTGCCAGCCGCCCCCCCGCGGGAATGAACACTGAAGCTTTCTTT. Its translation: CASRPPAGMNTEAFF.

This chain links TRBV5-8 with TRBJ1-2; D remains ambiguous. Germline V gene data show CDR1 as SGHTS and CDR2 as YDEGEE. Trimming pared 0 bases from V and 0 bases from J, leaving 9 bases between. The CDR3 has 15 residues. In nucleotides, the CDR3 is TGTGCCAGCAGCTTGGGGACCTTAGCTAACTATGGCTACACCTTC. It translates to CASSLGTLANYGYTF.

The J gene is TRBJ2-7, the V gene TRBV28; 8 nucleotides line up with TRBD1. This CDR3 is 14 amino acids long. V shed 6 bases and J 2 bases; nucleotides not matched to a gene: 6. Germline lookup yields CDR1 MDHEN and CDR2 SYDVKM. The CDR3 DNA reads TGTGCCAGCAGATCGAGGGACAGGCCCTACGAGCAGTACGTC. This gives the protein CASRSRDRPYEQYV.

The chain joins TRBV6-1 to TRBJ1-3, with D unresolved. The CDR3 extends over 15 amino acids. V lost 8 bases and J 0 bases, leaving 14 bases between the germline ends. Germline lookup yields CDR1 MNHNS and CDR2 SASEGT. CDR3: CASSNIWVSGNTIYF. CDR3 DNA sequence: TGTGCCAGCTCAAACATATGGGTCTCTGGAAACACCATATATTTT.

This clonotype was picked up a small number of times. This rearrangement joins TRBV14 to TRBJ2-3, with D perhaps matching TRBD2 (6 bases). The germline V and J ends were trimmed by 4 bases and 6 bases, with 11 bases remaining between them. CDR1 is SGHDN, CDR2 FVKESK, per germline. The CDR3 is 13 residues long. In DNA form, the CDR3 reads TGTGCCAGCAGCCTTAGCAGCGGGGATACGCAGTATTTT. This translates into CASSLSSGDTQYF.

This chain links TRBV27 with TRBJ2-5; D is ambiguous. The CDR3 is made up of 11 amino acids. CDR1 is MNHEY, CDR2 SMNVEV, per germline (reference sequence). Between the trimmed V and J ends, which lost 2 bases and 6 bases, there was a span of 4 bases. The CDR3 nucleotides read TGTGCCAGCAGTTTAGGGCAGACCCAGTACTTC. Its protein product is CASSLGQTQYF.

The sample holds a few counts of this clonotype. The chain has TRBV7-6 and TRBJ2-2; TRBD1 matches at 7 bases. J gave up 5 bases and V 1 base, and 4 bases lay outside the gene matches. The CDR3 runs 15 residues. Per the germline V gene, CDR1 is SGHVS and CDR2 is FNYEAQ. CDR3 region: CASSLVGTETGELFF. Here the CDR3 DNA reads TGTGCCAGCAGCTTAGTCGGGACAGAGACCGGGGAGCTGTTTTTT.

This clonotype showed up just a few times. CDR3 residues: CASSEDRGEQYF. CDR3 sequence (DNA): TGTGCCAGCAGTGAGGACCGGGGCGAGCAGTACTTC. The genes are TRBV12-3 or TRBV12-4 and TRBJ2-7, with D possibly being TRBD2 (5 bases). CDR3 size: 12 residues. The V gene lost 5 bases and the J gene lost 6 bases, with 11 bases spanning the gap.

V and J are TRBV4-3 and TRBJ2-6; D ambiguous. The CDR3 sequence is 17 residues long. Between the trimmed V and J ends, which lost 0 bases and 3 bases, there was a span of 12 bases. Germline assignment: CDR1 LGHNA and CDR2 YSLEER. CDR3 DNA sequence: TGCGCCAGCAGCCAAGATATAATAGGCTTTGGGGCCAACGTCCTGACTTTC. Its protein is CASSQDIIGFGANVLTF.

The rearrangement joins TRBV7-9 to TRBJ1-5; D is possibly TRBD1 (5 bases). V was clipped by 3 bases and J by 3 bases, with 9 bases between them. Germline CDR1 is SEHNR and CDR2 is FQNEAQ (reference sequence). This CDR3 is 14 amino acids long. CDR3 protein: CASSFTGPNQPQHF. CDR3 DNA: TGTGCCAGCAGCTTCACGGGACCCAATCAGCCCCAGCATTTT.

The rearrangement uses TRBV12-3 or TRBV12-4 and TRBJ1-2; D ambiguous. The CDR3 spans 12 residues. The germline V and J ends were trimmed by 5 bases and 4 bases, with 8 bases remaining between them. CDR3 coding DNA: TGTGCCAGCAGTAAGGGTTTCTATGGCTACACCTTC. It is translated as CASSKGFYGYTF.

The rearrangement uses TRBV6-5 and TRBJ2-2; 8 nucleotides match TRBD2. CDR3 length equals 18 residues. Germline CDR1 reads MNHEY; CDR2 reads SVGAGI. Germline trimming cut 6 bases from V and 1 base from J; bases unmatched to any gene: 13. CDR3 protein: CASSSNPPSGWNTGELFF. The CDR3 DNA reads as TGTGCCAGCAGCTCCAACCCCCCTAGCGGGTGGAACACCGGGGAGCTGTTTTTT.

This clonotype was seen a handful of times. This rearrangement joins TRBV2 to TRBJ1-5, with unresolved D. CDR1 and CDR2 from the germline V gene are SNHLY and FYNNEI. V lost 3 bases to trimming and J lost 2 bases, with 8 bases between them. The CDR3 spans 14 residues. In nucleotides, the CDR3 is TGTGCCAGCAGTGATTCCTGGGGCAATCAGCCCCAGCATTTT. Residues: CASSDSWGNQPQHF. The full variable domain, with the rest looked up from reference TRBV2 and TRBJ1-5, is EPEVTQTPSHQVTQMGQEVILRCVPISNHLYFYWYRQILGQKVEFLVSFYNNEISEKSEIFDDQFSVERPDGSNFTLKIRSTKLEDSAMYFCASSDSWGNQPQHFGDGTRLSIL.

This clonotype occurred many times. This chain joins TRBV11-2 and TRBJ2-5; D uncertain. Trimming took off 5 bases at V and 1 base at J, with 11 bases between the two ends. Germline CDR1 SGHAT, CDR2 FQNNGV. This CDR3 comprises 14 residues. The CDR3 sequence is CASSPRQIQETQYF. As DNA, the CDR3 is TGTGCCAGCAGCCCCCGACAAATCCAAGAGACCCAGTACTTC.

The chain is built from TRBV9 and TRBJ2-6, with D perhaps given as TRBD1 or TRBD2 (6 bases each). In germline, CDR1 is SGDLS, CDR2 YYNGEE. The CDR3 has 18 residues. The V gene lost 3 bases and the J gene lost 0 bases, with 16 bases spanning the gap. The CDR3 DNA follows: TGTGCCAGCAGCGCCCCAGGGGACTCACTCTCTGGGGCCAACGTCCTGACTTTC. Translating gives CASSAPGDSLSGANVLTF.

This clonotype was counted only a few times. J is TRBJ1-1 and V is TRBV7-8, with 9 bases that match TRBD1. J was trimmed by 5 bases and V by 6 bases; bases with no gene match: 19. Germline V gene data show CDR1 as SGHVS and CDR2 as FQNEAQ. This CDR3 region has 18 residues. CDR3 sequence: CASSFSGGQGWPKTEAFF. The CDR3, as DNA: TGTGCCAGCAGTTTTAGCGGGGGACAGGGTTGGCCTAAGACTGAAGCTTTCTTT.

This clonotype showed up many times. V gene TRBV6-6 combines with J gene TRBJ1-2, with 9 bases fitting TRBD1. The V segment lost 6 bases and the J segment 8 bases; nucleotides outside the gene matches: 7. Looked up from germline, CDR1 is MNHNY and CDR2 is SVGAGI (reference sequence). This CDR3 comprises 13 residues. As DNA, the CDR3 is TGTGCCAGCAGCCCACAGGGGGCGGAGGGCTACACCTTC. This codes for CASSPQGAEGYTF.

This clonotype showed up many times. The rearrangement uses TRBV6-1 and TRBJ1-5; tentative D call: TRBD1 (5 bases). The CDR3 sequence is 14 residues long. Trimming stripped 8 bases from V and 7 bases from J, with 18 bases between. Germline V gene sequence: CDR1 MNHNS, CDR2 SASEGT. The CDR3 region has the DNA TGTGCCAGCCAGACAGTCGAATACGTCCAGCCCCAGCATTTT. Its translation: CASQTVEYVQPQHF.

This clonotype was seen many times. The chain couples TRBV7-2 to TRBJ1-2; D call uncertain. Between the trimmed V and J ends, which lost 4 bases and 7 bases, there was a span of 13 bases. This CDR3 region has 13 residues. From germline, CDR1 is SGHTA and CDR2 FQGNSA. CDR3: CASSSNVLTGYTF. The CDR3 DNA follows: TGTGCCAGCAGCTCGAATGTCCTAACTGGCTACACCTTC.

This clonotype showed up many times. The rearrangement joins TRBV7-8 to TRBJ2-1; D is perhaps TRBD1 (6 bases). The CDR3 sequence is 16 residues long. Germline V gives CDR1 SGHVS, CDR2 FQNEAQ. Trimming cost V 5 bases and J 1 base, with 15 bases left between them. The CDR3 DNA reads as TGTGCCAGCAGCCCTACGGACAGCTTTTCCTACAATGAGCAGTTCTTC. Its translation is CASSPTDSFSYNEQFF.

This clonotype was counted a few times. The chain combines TRBV28 with TRBJ1-2; 9 bases line up with TRBD1. CDR1 is MDHEN, CDR2 SYDVKM, per germline. CDR3 length: 15 amino acids. V was clipped by 8 bases and J by 4 bases; unmatched bases: 11. The CDR3 region is CASQPGQGSFYGYTF. DNA of the CDR3: TGTGCCAGCCAACCGGGACAGGGCTCCTTCTATGGCTACACCTTC.

The chain is built from TRBV6-2 or TRBV6-3 and TRBJ2-1; TRBD2 aligns across 8 bases. The V and J ends lost 4 bases and 7 bases, in that order; junction bases with no gene match: 6. The CDR3 spans 14 residues. Germline CDR1 is MNHEY and CDR2 is SVGEGT. In nucleotides, the CDR3 is TGTGCCAGCAGTTGGGCAGGACTAGCTAATGAGCAGTTCTTC. Amino acid sequence: CASSWAGLANEQFF.

The V call is TRBV3-1, the J call TRBJ2-6; possibly TRBD2 for D (5 bases). The CDR3 runs 19 residues. Deletions cut 0 bases from V and 0 bases from J, with 15 bases between. Looked up from germline, CDR1 is LGHDT and CDR2 is YNNKEL (reference sequence). The CDR3 sequence: CASSQDRRGPGSGANVLTF. The DNA for the CDR3 is TGTGCCAGCAGCCAAGATAGGCGAGGGCCGGGCTCTGGGGCCAACGTCCTGACTTTC.

The gene calls are TRBV6-2 or TRBV6-3 and TRBJ1-2; weak D call: TRBD1 (6 bases). V lost 7 bases and J lost 8, with 20 bases in between. The CDR3 covers 14 residues. Germline-derived CDR1 and CDR2 are MNHEY and SVGEGT. The CDR3: CASTLGGPTIGYTF. DNA for the CDR3: TGTGCCAGCACCCTAGGGGGACCGACTATCGGCTACACCTTC.

CDR3 residues: CATSRGGGRQETQYF. Written as DNA, the CDR3 is TGTGCCACCAGCAGAGGTGGGGGCCGCCAAGAGACCCAGTACTTC. J is TRBJ2-5 and V is TRBV15, with a weak D call TRBD1 (6 bases). Germline lookup yields CDR1 LNHNV and CDR2 YYDKDF (reference sequence). V lost 1 base and J 1 base, leaving 10 bases between the germline ends. The CDR3 sequence is 15 residues long. Full variable domain (rest looked up from reference TRBV15 and TRBJ2-5): DAMVIQNPRYQVTQFGKPVTLSCSQTLNHNVMYWYQQKSSQAPKLLFHYYDKDFNNEADTPDNFQSRRPNTSFCFLDIRSPGLGDTAMYLCATSRGGGRQETQYFGPGTRLLVL.